The next 24 T cell receptor beta chains were all read from a single sample in a study of cytomegalovirus exposure and HLA in healthy donors. It was with 60 Vbeta and 13 Jbeta primers that the PCR ran. Sequenced by immunoSEQ multiplex PCR; TCRdb stores in-frame clones only, minus some. The sample has about 110,000 clones; around 63% are singletons. The sample consisted of PBMCs. Receptors originate from a man aged 30 to 39 in good health and CMV-seronegative.

In this sample, this clone turned up a few times. The V call is TRBV7-3, the J call TRBJ2-1, with a tentative D call TRBD2 (6 bases). The CDR3 spans 17 residues. Germline-derived CDR1 and CDR2 are SGHTA and FQGTGA. Trimming stripped 5 bases from V and 7 bases from J, with 24 bases between. The CDR3 loop reads CASSPSSGRTLWNEQFF. The CDR3 DNA reads as TGTGCCAGCAGCCCTTCCTCCGGGAGAACCCTTTGGAATGAGCAGTTCTTC.

This clone was seen only a few times. The chain is built from TRBV19 and TRBJ2-7; 7 nucleotides line up with TRBD1. The CDR3 covers 14 residues. V gave up 5 bases and J gave up 2 bases; unmatched junction bases: 6. Per the germline V gene, CDR1 is LNHDA and CDR2 is SQIVND (reference sequence). CDR3 in DNA: TGTGCCAGTAGTCCCCGACAGGGCCCCTACGAGCAGTACTTC. Amino acid sequence: CASSPRQGPYEQYF.

This CDR3 reads CASSVGQGGRNSPLHF. CDR3 nucleotide sequence: TGTGCCAGCAGCGTCGGACAGGGAGGAAGGAATTCACCCCTCCACTTT. This chain links TRBV9 with TRBJ1-6; 8 bases map to TRBD1. Germline V lookup: CDR1 SGDLS, CDR2 YYNGEE. With V trimmed by 2 bases and J by 7 bases, 8 bases remained unmatched. The CDR3 sequence is 16 residues long.

The chain carries TRBV5-1 and TRBJ1-4; 8 nucleotides agree with TRBD1. CDR3 size: 14 residues. With V trimmed by 7 bases and J by 3 bases, 5 bases remained unmatched. Germline V gene lookup returns CDR1 SGHRS and CDR2 YFSETQ. The CDR3 DNA reads TGCGCCAGCCGGGCAGGGGGCTCTAATGAAAAACTGTTTTTT. The encoded protein is CASRAGGSNEKLFF.

This sequence joins TRBV7-9 and TRBJ1-2; D is undetermined. CDR1 is SEHNR, CDR2 FQNEAQ, per germline (reference sequence). This CDR3 has 12 residues. The germline V and J ends were trimmed by 5 bases and 8 bases, with 12 bases remaining between them. The CDR3 DNA is TGTGCCAGCAGCCCGGGTCTTTTCGGCTACACCTTC. Residues: CASSPGLFGYTF.

V gene TRBV28 combines with J gene TRBJ2-2, with D possibly TRBD2 on 6 matching bases. This CDR3 region has 18 residues. Germline assignment: CDR1 MDHEN and CDR2 SYDVKM. V was pared by 6 bases and J by 0 bases, with 20 bases between. Here the CDR3 DNA reads TGTGCCAGCAGGATGGAATGGTACTCGGGGGCGAACACCGGGGAGCTGTTTTTT. Translation gives CASRMEWYSGANTGELFF.

The chain uses TRBV14 and TRBJ1-1; no clear D. CDR3 length equals 16 residues. The V and J ends lost 3 bases and 1 base respectively, with 15 bases between them. Germline V gives CDR1 SGHDN, CDR2 FVKESK. CDR3: CASSHLFSRENTEAFF. The CDR3 coding sequence is TGTGCCAGCAGCCACCTATTCTCTCGGGAGAACACTGAAGCTTTCTTT.

This clone has only a few counts. This chain joins TRBV5-6 and TRBJ1-1, with D maybe TRBD1 (5 bases). The CDR3 loop spans 13 amino acids. Germline V gives CDR1 SGHDT, CDR2 YYEEEE. The ends were cut back, 4 bases at V and 2 bases at J, with 9 bases in the middle. CDR3 in amino acids: CASSGGVNTEAFF. The CDR3 nucleotides are TGTGCCAGCAGCGGAGGGGTTAACACTGAAGCTTTCTTT.

The sample holds a few counts of this clone. The chain has TRBV11-2 and TRBJ2-1; a possible D gene is TRBD2 (6 bases). Deletions cut 7 bases from V and 3 bases from J, with 13 bases between. This CDR3 region has 14 residues. Germline CDR1 is SGHAT and CDR2 is FQNNGV. The CDR3 spells CASTVGGDYNEQFF. CDR3 DNA: TGTGCCAGCACGGTGGGGGGAGACTACAATGAGCAGTTCTTC.

This chain connects TRBV29-1 to TRBJ1-3; 7 bases line up with TRBD1. The germline gives CDR1 SQVTM, CDR2 ANQGSEA. The junction had 10 bases not matched to a gene; V was cut back by 5 bases and J by 6 bases. The CDR3 contains 14 residues. In DNA, the CDR3 is TGCAGCGTTTTAACAGGGGTGCGCGAAAACACCATATATTTT. Its protein is CSVLTGVRENTIYF.

The chain combines TRBV28 with TRBJ1-2; TRBD1 might be the D (5 bases). CDR1 and CDR2 (germline): MDHEN, SYDVKM. The CDR3 contains 13 residues. Trimming cost V 3 bases and J 4 bases, with 9 bases left between them. The CDR3 DNA follows: TGTGCCAGCAGTTTTTCAGGGTTCTATGGCTACACCTTC. This translates into CASSFSGFYGYTF.

J is TRBJ2-2 and V is TRBV6-5, with 9 bases fitting TRBD2. This CDR3 region has 15 residues. Germline CDR1 reads MNHEY; CDR2 reads SVGAGI. Losses at the gene ends were 10 bases for V and 6 bases for J; bases not matched to a gene: 12. CDR3 coding DNA: TGTGCCACCTCGAGGGATAGCGGGAGCCCCGGGGAGCTGTTTTTT. Protein: CATSRDSGSPGELFF.

The CDR3 sequence: CASSTGEGEQYF. DNA of the CDR3: TGTGCCAGCTCTACCGGGGAGGGCGAGCAGTACTTC. This sequence joins TRBV18 and TRBJ2-7; 7 bases match TRBD2. The CDR3 sequence is 12 residues long. The germline CDR1 and CDR2 sequences are KGHSH and LQKENI. The V and J ends lost 6 bases and 6 bases, in that order; junction bases with no gene match: 5.

The genes are TRBV10-3 and TRBJ1-5; TRBD1 agrees at 7 bases. Germline CDR1 reads ENHRY; CDR2 reads SYGVKD. Trimming took 8 bases from V and 0 from J; bases not matched to a gene: 4. The CDR3 is made up of 14 amino acids. CDR3 coding DNA: TGTGCCATCTGGACAGGAAATAGCAATCAGCCCCAGCATTTT. Translating it yields CAIWTGNSNQPQHF.

The CDR3 loop reads CASSLDRTERGIQETQYF. CDR3 nucleotides: TGTGCCAGCAGCTTAGATCGTACCGAGCGGGGTATCCAAGAGACCCAGTACTTC. The gene calls are TRBV11-2 and TRBJ2-5; 7 nucleotides match TRBD2. Germline CDR1 and CDR2: SGHAT and FQNNGV. V shed 0 bases, J shed 1 base, and the junction held 11 bases outside the gene matches. This CDR3 contains 18 residues.

The chain couples TRBV5-1 to TRBJ2-1; TRBD2 might be the D (6 bases). V shed 0 bases and J shed 10 bases, with 14 bases lying between them. The V gene's germline CDR1 is SGHRS and CDR2 YFSETQ. This CDR3 has 14 residues. In DNA form, the CDR3 reads TGCGCCAGCAGCTTGGATCCTTCGCGGGAAGAGCAGTTCTTC. Protein product: CASSLDPSREEQFF. The whole variable domain, remainder taken from reference TRBV5-1 and TRBJ2-1, is KAGVTQTPRYLIKTRGQQVTLSCSPISGHRSVSWYQQTPGQGLQFLFEYFSETQRNKGNFPGRFSGRQFSNSRSEMNVSTLELGDSALYLCASSLDPSREEQFFGPGTRLTVL.

The J gene is TRBJ1-1, the V gene TRBV5-8; D unclear. Germline-derived CDR1 and CDR2 are SGHTS and YDEGEE. The CDR3 is 13 amino acids. The germline V and J ends were trimmed by 3 bases and 3 bases, with 9 bases remaining between them. As DNA, the CDR3 is TGTGCCAGCAGCTCCGACAACTACACTGAAGCTTTCTTT. Translation: CASSSDNYTEAFF.

As concerns this clone: One junction end disagrees with the germline gene, perhaps due to a read error. V and J are TRBV2 and TRBJ1-2; 9 nucleotides agree with TRBD1. The CDR3 sequence is 12 residues long. CDR1 SNHLY and CDR2 FYNNEI come from the germline V gene. The CDR3 DNA follows: TGTGCCAGCAGTGAAGCGGGGGACAGGGCCTTCTTC. Translation: CASSEAGDRAFF.

This rearrangement joins TRBV19 to TRBJ2-3, with TRBD2 matching over 9 bases. J was trimmed by 3 bases and V by 3 bases; bases with no gene match: 22. This CDR3 is 21 amino acids long. From germline, CDR1 is LNHDA and CDR2 SQIVND (reference sequence). For the CDR3, the DNA is TGTGCCAGTAGTATCAGAGGCGGCGCGGGAGGGCCGTTCACGAAAACAGATACGCAGTATTTT. It is translated as CASSIRGGAGGPFTKTDTQYF.

CDR3 region: CASSLGYSYAYEQYF. The CDR3 DNA reads TGTGCCAGCAGCTTGGGGTACAGCTACGCGTACGAGCAGTACTTC. The chain carries TRBV5-8 and TRBJ2-7; D is ambiguous. V was clipped by 0 bases and J by 4 bases, with 14 bases between them. In germline, CDR1 is SGHTS, CDR2 YDEGEE. The CDR3 is 15 amino acids.

V usage is TRBV25-1 and J usage is TRBJ1-1; the D gene is possibly TRBD1 (6 bases). V lost 4 bases to trimming and J lost 0 bases, with 15 bases between them. Per the germline V gene, CDR1 is MGHDK and CDR2 is SYGVNS. The CDR3 is made up of 16 amino acids. The CDR3: CASSADLGHLNTEAFF. In DNA form, the CDR3 reads TGTGCCAGCAGTGCAGATTTGGGACATTTGAACACTGAAGCTTTCTTT.

The chain employs TRBV5-6 and TRBJ1-4, with 9 bases matching TRBD1. This CDR3 contains 15 residues. CDR1 and CDR2 (germline): SGHDT, YYEEEE. V trimming: 1 base; J trimming: 8 bases; junction bases outside the gene matches: 6. The CDR3 coding sequence is TGTGCCAGCAGCTTGCTAGGGACAGGGACGGAAAAACTGTTTTTT. Translating gives CASSLLGTGTEKLFF.

As concerns this clone: The junction and the germline gene differ at one end; a read error may be behind it. The rearrangement uses TRBV7-7 and TRBJ2-1, with 9 bases that match TRBD2. Germline V CDR1 and CDR2: SSHAT, FNYEAQ (reference sequence). This CDR3 spans 16 amino acids. As DNA, the CDR3 is TGTGCTAGCAGCGCTCCCGGGACTAGCAGTTACAATGAGCAGTTCTTC. Encoded protein: CASSAPGTSSYNEQFF.

The chain uses TRBV7-2 and TRBJ2-7; D unresolved. V lost 4 bases to trimming and J lost 9 bases, with 10 bases between them. Germline values: CDR1 SGHTA, CDR2 FQGNSA. This CDR3 is 11 amino acids long. CDR3 sequence reads: CASSSLRGQYF. The CDR3 nucleotides are TGTGCCAGCAGCTCCCTCCGAGGGCAGTACTTC.